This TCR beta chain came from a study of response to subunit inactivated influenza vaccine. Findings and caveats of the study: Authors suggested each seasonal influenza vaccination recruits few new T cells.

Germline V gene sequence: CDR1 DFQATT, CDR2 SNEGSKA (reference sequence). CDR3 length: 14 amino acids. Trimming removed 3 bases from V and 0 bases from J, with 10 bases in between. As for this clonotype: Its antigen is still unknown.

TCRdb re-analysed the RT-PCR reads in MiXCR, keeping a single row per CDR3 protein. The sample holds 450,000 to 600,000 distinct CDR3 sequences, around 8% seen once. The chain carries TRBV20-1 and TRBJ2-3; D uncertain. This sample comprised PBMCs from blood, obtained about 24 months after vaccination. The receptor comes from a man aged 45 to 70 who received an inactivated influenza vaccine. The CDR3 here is CSARDATSTDTQYF. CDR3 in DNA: TGCAGTGCTAGGGATGCCACAAGCACAGATACGCAGTATTTT.